Listed here are 32 T cell receptor beta chains from one sample, sequenced in a study of cytomegalovirus exposure and HLA in healthy donors. The PCR had 60 Vbeta and 13 Jbeta primers. Clones were sequenced by immunoSEQ multiplex PCR, and TCRdb holds only the in-frame ones, with some missing. The sample shows about 140,000 clones, nearly 80% of them seen only once. Sequenced material: PBMCs. The origin of the receptors is a man aged 25 to 40 in good health and CMV-seronegative.

This clone was picked up a small number of times. The rearrangement joins TRBV18 to TRBJ2-3; D may be TRBD2 (6 bases). The CDR3 contains 15 residues. V dropped 0 bases and J dropped 5 bases, with 12 bases sitting between them. The germline V gene encodes CDR1 KGHSH and CDR2 LQKENI. This CDR3 reads CASSPPMSAGDTQYF. CDR3 sequence (DNA): TGTGCCAGCTCACCACCCATGTCAGCGGGAGATACGCAGTATTTT.

This clone is a singleton in its sample. The chain is built from TRBV6-5 and TRBJ1-2; the D is unclear. The V gene lost 0 bases and the J gene lost 5 bases, with 10 bases spanning the gap. This CDR3 spans 14 amino acids. Germline loops: CDR1 MNHEY, CDR2 SVGAGI. CDR3 nucleotide sequence: TGTGCCAGCAGTTACTCCAGGAATTGGTATGGCTACACCTTC. It codes for CASSYSRNWYGYTF.

This clone was counted a single time. V gene TRBV11-1 combines with J gene TRBJ2-6, with 7 bases identical to TRBD2. Germline values: CDR1 SGHAT, CDR2 FQDESV (reference sequence). CDR3 length: 17 residues. The V and J ends lost 1 base and 0 bases, in that order; junction bases with no gene match: 3. The CDR3 region is CASSLGEGPSGANVLTF. DNA of the CDR3: TGTGCCAGCAGCTTAGGGGAGGGTCCCTCTGGGGCCAACGTCCTGACTTTC.

This chain connects TRBV18 to TRBJ1-2, with D unresolved. CDR1 and CDR2 (germline): KGHSH, LQKENI. Trimming removed 8 bases at V and 5 bases at J, with 18 bases between. The CDR3 extends over 14 amino acids. The CDR3 nucleotides read TGTGCCAGCGGCCGCGGGGAACTGGAATATGGCTACACCTTC. As protein: CASGRGELEYGYTF.

This chain links TRBV12-5 with TRBJ1-2; 11 bases align to TRBD1. This CDR3 has 16 amino acids. CDR1 and CDR2 from the germline V gene are LGHNT and FRNRAP. V gave up 1 base and J gave up 5 bases; unmatched junction bases: 6. CDR3 nucleotides: TGTGCTAGTGGTTTGGCCGGACAGGGGGCCTATTATGGCTACACCTTC. It codes for CASGLAGQGAYYGYTF. Full variable domain (rest looked up from reference TRBV12-5 and TRBJ1-2): DARVTQTPRHKVTEMGQEVTMRCQPILGHNTVFWYRQTMMQGLELLAYFRNRAPLDDSGMPKDRFSAEMPDATLATLKIQPSEPRDSAVYFCASGLAGQGAYYGYTFGSGTRLTVV.

This chain uses TRBV7-9 with TRBJ1-2, with D perhaps matching TRBD1 (6 bases). The CDR3 loop spans 12 amino acids. Trimming removed 4 bases from V and 8 bases from J, with 11 bases in between. The germline V gene has CDR1 SEHNR and CDR2 FQNEAQ (reference sequence). The CDR3 DNA is TGTGCCAGCAGCTCACAGGGTTCGGGCTACACCTTC. Its protein product is CASSSQGSGYTF.

This clone came up a few times. The genes are TRBV5-4 and TRBJ1-1; weak D call: TRBD1 (5 bases). Germline-derived CDR1 and CDR2 are SGHNT and YYREEE (reference sequence). There are 14 residues in the CDR3. V was shortened by 4 bases and J by 1 base, with 11 bases between the two germline ends. Written as DNA, the CDR3 is TGTGCCAGCAGCGCGGACATTACGAACACTGAAGCTTTCTTT. Translation: CASSADITNTEAFF.

V and J are TRBV7-9 and TRBJ2-5; D may be TRBD1 (7 bases). The germline V gene has CDR1 SEHNR and CDR2 FQNEAQ (reference sequence). Trimming stripped 4 bases from V and 5 bases from J, with 11 bases between. This CDR3 is 13 amino acids long. In DNA, the CDR3 is TGTGCCAGCAGCTCGACAGGGAGGGAGACCCAGTACTTC. Amino acids: CASSSTGRETQYF.

The chain couples TRBV4-1 to TRBJ2-7; the match to TRBD1 covers 8 bases. The trim removed 1 base at V and 6 bases at J, leaving 2 bases unmatched. CDR1 is MGHRA, CDR2 YSYEKL, per germline. The CDR3 extends over 13 amino acids. CDR3 sequence reads: CASSQGQGSEQYF. CDR3 coding DNA: TGCGCCAGCAGCCAAGGACAGGGGAGCGAGCAGTACTTC.

The V gene is TRBV5-4, the J gene TRBJ2-7; TRBD2 might be the D (6 bases). CDR3 length: 17 residues. The V gene's germline CDR1 is SGHNT and CDR2 YYREEE (reference sequence). Trimming took 0 bases from V and 3 from J, leaving 19 bases between them. The CDR3 nucleotides are TGTGCCAGCAGCTTGGCCAGAGGACTACCGTCCAACTACGAGCAGTACTTC. Translating it yields CASSLARGLPSNYEQYF.

The J gene is TRBJ2-7, the V gene TRBV4-1; 9 bases map to TRBD1. J was trimmed by 6 bases and V by 2 bases; bases with no gene match: 8. Germline assignment: CDR1 MGHRA and CDR2 YSYEKL. The CDR3 is made up of 15 amino acids. In DNA, the CDR3 is TGCGCCAGCAGCCAATCCGGGACAGGGATCGGCGAGCAGTACTTC. This encodes CASSQSGTGIGEQYF.

This clone was observed a single time. The chain links TRBV5-1 to TRBJ2-2; D might be TRBD2 (6 bases). Germline CDR1 SGHRS, CDR2 YFSETQ. Trimming stripped 1 base from V and 7 bases from J, with 14 bases between. The CDR3 is 15 residues long. CDR3 DNA sequence: TGCGCCAGCAGCTTGTCACGGGGGAGTCACGGGGAGCTGTTTTTT. This codes for CASSLSRGSHGELFF.

This chain links TRBV15 with TRBJ1-5; D perhaps matches TRBD1 (6 bases). The CDR3 spans 15 residues. Germline lookup yields CDR1 LNHNV and CDR2 YYDKDF (reference sequence). V lost 0 bases and J lost 6, with 12 bases in between. CDR3 sequence (DNA): TGTGCCACCAGCAGAGAGGGAACAGGGTTTCAGCCCCAGCATTTT. Translated: CATSREGTGFQPQHF. The full variable domain, rest sourced from reference TRBV15 and TRBJ1-5, is DAMVIQNPRYQVTQFGKPVTLSCSQTLNHNVMYWYQQKSSQAPKLLFHYYDKDFNNEADTPDNFQSRRPNTSFCFLDIRSPGLGDTAMYLCATSREGTGFQPQHFGDGTRLSIL.

The chain has TRBV5-4 and TRBJ2-3, with a weak D call TRBD1 (6 bases). From germline, CDR1 is SGHNT and CDR2 YYREEE (reference sequence). The CDR3 is 14 amino acids. The V gene lost 5 bases and the J gene lost 5 bases, with 15 bases spanning the gap. In DNA form, the CDR3 reads TGTGCCAGCAGACCGAGGGGGTTTCTAGATACGCAGTATTTT. Amino acid sequence: CASRPRGFLDTQYF.

CDR3 region: CASRLGFLGDRGREKLFF. CDR3 sequence (DNA): TGTGCAAGTCGCTTAGGGTTTCTGGGAGACAGGGGGCGTGAAAAACTGTTTTTT. J is TRBJ1-4 and V is TRBV12-2; TRBD1 was called by the table and not checked on the DNA. TRBV12-2 is labeled a pseudogene. The CDR3 consists of 18 residues.

The rearrangement joins TRBV5-1 to TRBJ1-1; D is perhaps TRBD1 (5 bases). Germline CDR1 SGHRS, CDR2 YFSETQ. The CDR3 contains 15 residues. Trimming removed 0 bases at V and 2 bases at J, with 11 bases between. The CDR3 region is CASSLEDRRNTEAFF. CDR3 nucleotides: TGCGCCAGCAGCTTGGAAGACAGACGAAACACTGAAGCTTTCTTT.

About this clone: A read error may account for a junction end that differs from germline. This rearrangement joins TRBV25-1 to TRBJ2-2, with TRBD2 matching 10 bases. Germline lookup yields CDR1 MGHDK and CDR2 SYGVNS. The CDR3 sequence is 16 residues long. CDR3 amino acids: CTSSEAGGARTGELFF. The CDR3 DNA sequence: TGTACCAGCAGTGAAGCGGGGGGGGCGAGAACCGGGGAGCTGTTTTTT. The full variable domain, rest sourced from reference TRBV25-1 and TRBJ2-2, is EADIYQTPRYLVIGTGKKITLECSQTMGHDKMYWYQQDPGMELHLIHYSYGVNSTEKGDLSSESTVSRIRTEHFPLTLESARPSHTSQYLCTSSEAGGARTGELFFGEGSRLTVL.

V usage is TRBV27 and J usage is TRBJ1-1; maybe TRBD1 (6 bases). V lost 2 bases and J 4 bases, leaving 20 bases between the germline ends. Per germline, CDR1 MNHEY and CDR2 SMNVEV (reference sequence). This CDR3 is 17 amino acids long. The CDR3 is CASSLLNLGTLSTEAFF. The CDR3 coding sequence is TGTGCCAGCAGTTTACTAAACCTAGGGACATTGAGCACTGAAGCTTTCTTT.

This chain links TRBV6-5 with TRBJ1-5; the match to TRBD1 covers 8 bases. Germline values: CDR1 MNHEY, CDR2 SVGAGI. The ends lost 0 bases at V and 6 bases at J; junction bases unmatched: 4. This CDR3 region has 15 residues. The CDR3 DNA follows: TGTGCCAGCAGTTACTCTTCAGGGGGCGGTCAGCCCCAGCATTTT. It specifies CASSYSSGGGQPQHF.

The V call is TRBV4-2, the J call TRBJ2-7, with 9 bases identical to TRBD1. Germline V gene data show CDR1 as LGHNA and CDR2 as YNFKEQ. V was clipped by 6 bases and J by 3 bases; unmatched bases: 9. This CDR3 region has 15 residues. The CDR3 DNA reads as TGTGCCAGCAGTTCCGGGACAGGGACTCTCTACGAGCAGTACTTC. The encoded protein is CASSSGTGTLYEQYF.

V usage is TRBV5-4 and J usage is TRBJ1-2; 11 positions match TRBD1. CDR1 is SGHNT, CDR2 YYREEE, per germline (reference sequence). V gave up 7 bases and J gave up 6 bases; unmatched junction bases: 2. The CDR3 length is 12 residues. The CDR3 bases are TGTGCCAGCGGACAGGGGGCGGATGGCTACACCTTC. Translating it yields CASGQGADGYTF.

The genes are TRBV6-6 and TRBJ1-1, with D possibly being TRBD1 (5 bases). V was shortened by 0 bases and J by 6 bases, with 14 bases between the two germline ends. Germline loops: CDR1 MNHNY, CDR2 SVGAGI (reference sequence). The CDR3 runs to 15 residues. The CDR3 reads CASSYSRGQWAEAFF. The CDR3 DNA reads as TGTGCCAGCAGTTACTCAAGGGGCCAATGGGCTGAAGCTTTCTTT.

J is TRBJ1-5 and V is TRBV18; D is perhaps TRBD1 (5 bases). The CDR3 length is 14 residues. Looked up from germline, CDR1 is KGHSH and CDR2 is LQKENI. Between the trimmed V and J ends, which lost 6 bases and 4 bases, there was a span of 13 bases. The DNA for the CDR3 is TGTGCCAGCTCGACAGCTCTCGGTAATCAGCCCCAGCATTTT. This codes for CASSTALGNQPQHF.

The V and J genes are TRBV6-5 and TRBJ2-3; 10 bases line up with TRBD1. The J segment lost 2 bases and the V segment lost 5 bases, leaving 4 bases of the junction unmatched. CDR3 length: 15 residues. The V gene's germline CDR1 is MNHEY and CDR2 SVGAGI. The CDR3 DNA sequence: TGTGCCAGCAGTCGACAGGGGGCGAACACAGATACGCAGTATTTT. This translates into CASSRQGANTDTQYF.

This chain uses TRBV5-1 with TRBJ2-2; the D gene is possibly TRBD1 (5 bases). Germline CDR1 SGHRS, CDR2 YFSETQ. The length of the CDR3 is 15 residues. Trimming took off 0 bases at V and 4 bases at J, with 10 bases between the two ends. The CDR3 loop is CASSLDGHLTGELFF. CDR3 in DNA: TGCGCCAGCAGCTTGGACGGACACCTCACCGGGGAGCTGTTTTTT.

This chain links TRBV18 with TRBJ2-2; D may be TRBD2 (6 bases). The V end was cut by 3 bases, the J end by 6 bases, with 11 bases between. The CDR3 runs to 14 residues. Germline V lookup: CDR1 KGHSH, CDR2 LQKENI. In nucleotides, the CDR3 is TGTGCCAGCTCACCGACTAGTGGGTCCGGGGAGCTGTTTTTT. Its translation is CASSPTSGSGELFF.

The chain has TRBV28 and TRBJ1-1; 10 bases line up with TRBD1. The CDR3 contains 15 residues. V lost 2 bases, J lost 2 bases, and 2 bases stayed unmatched. Germline loops: CDR1 MDHEN, CDR2 SYDVKM. CDR3 residues: CASSLLTGGNTEAFF. The CDR3 DNA sequence: TGTGCCAGCAGTTTACTGACAGGGGGCAACACTGAAGCTTTCTTT.

The CDR3 is CASSLAAGGVYEQYF. CDR3 DNA: TGTGCCAGCAGCTTAGCCGCGGGGGGGGTCTACGAGCAGTACTTC. The genes are TRBV7-2 and TRBJ2-7; 9 nucleotides line up with TRBD2. The CDR3 covers 15 residues. V lost 0 bases and J lost 3; bases outside the gene matches: 3. Germline assignment: CDR1 SGHTA and CDR2 FQGNSA.

V gene TRBV19 combines with J gene TRBJ2-7, with 7 positions matching TRBD1. Unmatched junction bases numbered 4, after V lost 3 bases and J lost 5 bases. The CDR3 spans 13 residues. Germline lookup yields CDR1 LNHDA and CDR2 SQIVND (reference sequence). The CDR3 nucleotides are TGTGCCAGTAGTATCACCGGGACAGACGAGCAGTACTTC. As protein: CASSITGTDEQYF.

This clone has a handful of counts. The chain links TRBV6-6 to TRBJ1-5, with a tentative D call TRBD1 (6 bases). CDR1 is MNHNY, CDR2 SVGAGI, per germline (reference sequence). The V end lost 3 bases, the J end lost 2 bases, and 11 bases lay between the germline ends. The CDR3 is 15 residues long. CDR3 nucleotide sequence: TGTGCCAGCAGTTATACAGGGAATCGCAATCAGCCCCAGCATTTT. It yields the protein CASSYTGNRNQPQHF.

The chain employs TRBV5-1 and TRBJ1-2; D is possibly TRBD1 (5 bases). The length of the CDR3 is 15 residues. V was trimmed by 0 bases and J by 2 bases, leaving 11 bases between them. Germline CDR1 is SGHRS and CDR2 is YFSETQ. The CDR3 DNA sequence: TGCGCCAGCAGCTTGGGCGGCCCAGGGAACTATGGCTACACCTTC. Its protein is CASSLGGPGNYGYTF.

The chain links TRBV28 to TRBJ2-7; D is ambiguous. The CDR3 covers 12 residues. CDR1 and CDR2 (germline): MDHEN, SYDVKM. V was trimmed by 8 bases and J by 0 bases, leaving 8 bases between them. Here the CDR3 reads CASRQYSYEQYF. CDR3 in DNA: TGTGCCAGCCGTCAGTACTCCTACGAGCAGTACTTC.